The 32 T cell receptor beta chains below come from one sample, sequenced in a study of blood T cell repertoires in COVID-19. Assay used: immunoSEQ multiplex PCR; TCRdb lists only in-frame clones, some missing. The sample contains 80,000 to 100,000 clones, about 80% of which appear only once. Input material: peripheral blood. These receptors all come from a human donor in a cohort sampled during active COVID-19.

In its sample, this clone was seen a few times. The CDR3 DNA sequence: TGTGCCAGCAGTTTAACGGACACTGAAGCTTTCTTT. Translation gives CASSLTDTEAFF. The V and J genes are TRBV12-3 or TRBV12-4 and TRBJ1-1; no definite D call. The CDR3 spans 12 residues. V was shortened by 2 bases and J by 3 bases, with 4 bases between the two germline ends.

The gene calls are TRBV28 and TRBJ2-6, with D perhaps matching TRBD1 (5 bases). Trimming left V 5 bases short and J 2 bases short, with 10 bases between. CDR1 MDHEN and CDR2 SYDVKM come from the germline V gene. CDR3 size: 15 residues. This CDR3 reads CASSRAGTGANVLTF. The CDR3, as DNA: TGTGCCAGCAGTAGGGCAGGGACTGGGGCCAACGTCCTGACTTTC. Full variable domain (rest looked up from reference TRBV28 and TRBJ2-6): DVKVTQSSRYLVKRTGEKVFLECVQDMDHENMFWYRQDPGLGLRLIYFSYDVKMKEKGDIPEGYSVSREKKERFSLILESASTNQTSMYLCASSRAGTGANVLTFGAGSRLTVL.

V usage is TRBV7-9 and J usage is TRBJ2-7, with a possible D match to TRBD2 (8 bases). The CDR3 length is 16 residues. V was clipped by 5 bases and J by 1 base, with 18 bases between them. Germline lookup yields CDR1 SEHNR and CDR2 FQNEAQ (reference sequence). The CDR3 region is CASSPGRGTRSYEQYF. In nucleotides, the CDR3 is TGTGCCAGCAGCCCTGGCAGGGGGACTAGGTCCTACGAGCAGTACTTC. The complete variable domain, with remaining parts taken from reference TRBV7-9 and TRBJ2-7, reads DTGVSQNPRHKITKRGQNVTFRCDPISEHNRLYWYRQTLGQGPEFLTYFQNEAQLEKSRLLSDRFSAERPKGSFSTLEIQRTEQGDSAMYLCASSPGRGTRSYEQYFGPGTRLTVT.

V is TRBV28 and J is TRBJ2-5, with TRBD1 as a possible D gene (6 bases). The CDR3 spans 15 residues. V was cut by 3 bases and J by 2 bases, with 13 bases left in between. Germline CDR1 MDHEN, CDR2 SYDVKM. CDR3 DNA: TGTGCCAGCAGTTTTTGGGGGCGTACTCAAGAGACCCAGTACTTC. Encoded protein: CASSFWGRTQETQYF.

V is TRBV7-9 and J is TRBJ1-2; D is uncertain. Per the germline V gene, CDR1 is SEHNR and CDR2 is FQNEAQ (reference sequence). The CDR3 is made up of 13 amino acids. V was pared by 4 bases and J by 12 bases, with 18 bases between. The CDR3 protein is CASSSESLLRDTF. In DNA, the CDR3 is TGTGCCAGCAGCTCGGAATCCCTTTTGAGGGACACCTTC. Combining the CDR3 with reference TRBV7-9 and TRBJ1-2 gives the whole variable domain DTGVSQNPRHKITKRGQNVTFRCDPISEHNRLYWYRQTLGQGPEFLTYFQNEAQLEKSRLLSDRFSAERPKGSFSTLEIQRTEQGDSAMYLCASSSESLLRDTFGSGTRLTVV.

The rearrangement links TRBV4-1 to TRBJ1-1, with 8 positions matching TRBD1. Germline V gene lookup returns CDR1 MGHRA and CDR2 YSYEKL. The CDR3 extends over 15 amino acids. Trimming removed 1 base from V and 4 bases from J; junction bases left unmatched: 5. CDR3 in amino acids: CASSQGGTGVTEAFF. CDR3 bases: TGCGCCAGCAGCCAAGGTGGGACAGGAGTCACTGAAGCTTTCTTT.

The chain joins TRBV5-1 to TRBJ1-5; the D gene is possibly TRBD1 (6 bases). The germline V and J ends were trimmed by 0 bases and 4 bases, with 11 bases remaining between them. The CDR3 runs 15 residues. The germline V gene encodes CDR1 SGHRS and CDR2 YFSETQ. In DNA, the CDR3 is TGCGCCAGCAGCTTGGAAACAGGGAAAAATCAGCCCCAGCATTTT. This translates into CASSLETGKNQPQHF.

The chain recombines TRBV19 with TRBJ2-7; 10 bases fit TRBD1. Germline CDR1 is LNHDA and CDR2 is SQIVND (reference sequence). V was clipped by 4 bases and J by 4 bases; unmatched bases: 4. This CDR3 spans 14 amino acids. CDR3 sequence (DNA): TGTGCCAGTAGTACCAGGACAGGGGGGTACGAGCAGTACTTC. Translating it yields CASSTRTGGYEQYF.

The rearrangement links TRBV18 to TRBJ1-5, with D unresolved. The CDR3 has 15 amino acids. The V end was cut by 2 bases, the J end by 0 bases, with 8 bases between. Germline V gene data show CDR1 as KGHSH and CDR2 as LQKENI. CDR3 region: CASSPTAGSNQPQHF. The CDR3 coding sequence is TGTGCCAGCTCACCAACGGCAGGTAGCAATCAGCCCCAGCATTTT.

This clone was seen once. The chain uses TRBV29-1 and TRBJ1-2; D is unclear. This CDR3 contains 13 residues. Germline CDR1 SQVTM, CDR2 ANQGSEA. V dropped 7 bases and J dropped 4 bases, with 16 bases sitting between them. The CDR3 DNA reads as TGCAGCGCCGCTACGGATCGGGGCTATGGCTACACCTTC. Amino acid sequence: CSAATDRGYGYTF.

The rearrangement uses TRBV3-1 (or the pseudogene TRBV3-2) and TRBJ1-1; D is unresolved. V was shortened by 2 bases and J by 0 bases, with 7 bases between the two germline ends. Germline loops: CDR1 LGHDT, CDR2 YNNKEL (reference sequence). This CDR3 has 14 amino acids. CDR3 in amino acids: CASSQPSVNTEAFF. In nucleotides, the CDR3 is TGTGCCAGCAGCCAACCGTCGGTGAACACTGAAGCTTTCTTT.

The chain links TRBV5-4 to TRBJ1-2; 8 bases line up with TRBD1. CDR3 length equals 16 residues. Germline CDR1 reads SGHNT; CDR2 reads YYREEE (reference sequence). Trimming cost V 5 bases and J 5 bases; bases outside gene matches: 14. DNA for the CDR3: TGTGCCAGCAGTCTAGCGTTGGACAGGGCCAAATATGGCTACACCTTC. This codes for CASSLALDRAKYGYTF.

The chain uses TRBV29-1 and TRBJ1-4; no firm D call. Per germline, CDR1 SQVTM and CDR2 ANQGSEA. Trimming took 6 bases from V and 6 from J, leaving 11 bases between them. This CDR3 comprises 12 residues. The CDR3, as DNA: TGCAGCGTAGGAGACGGGGATGAAAAACTGTTTTTT. Amino acids: CSVGDGDEKLFF.

The V and J genes are TRBV4-1 and TRBJ2-7, with D possibly being TRBD2 (5 bases). This CDR3 is built from 16 residues. Germline-derived CDR1 and CDR2 are MGHRA and YSYEKL. Trimming took 1 base from V and 0 from J, leaving 13 bases between them. Written as DNA, the CDR3 is TGCGCCAGCAGCCAAGTACTTGGAGGAAGCTCCTACGAGCAGTACTTC. Amino acids: CASSQVLGGSSYEQYF.

The genes are TRBV27 and TRBJ2-7; tentatively, D is TRBD1 (6 bases). This CDR3 region has 16 residues. The germline V and J ends were trimmed by 1 base and 2 bases, with 15 bases remaining between them. Germline CDR1 is MNHEY and CDR2 is SMNVEV (reference sequence). CDR3 sequence reads: CASSLFERQVPYEQYF. DNA of the CDR3: TGTGCCAGCAGTTTATTCGAGAGACAGGTTCCCTACGAGCAGTACTTC.

This chain joins TRBV7-9 and TRBJ1-1; D unresolved. The CDR3 extends over 16 amino acids. The ends were cut back, 5 bases at V and 6 bases at J, with 22 bases in the middle. CDR1 is SEHNR, CDR2 FQNEAQ, per germline (reference sequence). CDR3 in amino acids: CASSRSGEGVFSEAFF. DNA of the CDR3: TGTGCCAGCAGCCGATCTGGCGAAGGAGTATTTTCTGAAGCTTTCTTT.

Only a few counts were recorded for this clone. The chain joins TRBV11-2 to TRBJ1-1, with 8 bases identical to TRBD1. V shed 3 bases and J 4 bases; nucleotides not matched to a gene: 16. From germline, CDR1 is SGHAT and CDR2 FQNNGV. This CDR3 spans 18 amino acids. The CDR3 loop reads CASSFGQGAVRPFTEAFF. The CDR3 DNA follows: TGTGCCAGCAGCTTTGGACAGGGCGCGGTGAGGCCTTTCACTGAAGCTTTCTTT.

The rearrangement links TRBV19 to TRBJ2-7; tentatively, D is TRBD2 (7 bases). The CDR3 is made up of 12 amino acids. Trimming cost V 4 bases and J 6 bases, with 10 bases left between them. Germline CDR1 and CDR2: LNHDA and SQIVND (reference sequence). The CDR3 here is CASSRGGGEQYF. DNA for the CDR3: TGTGCCAGTAGTAGGGGGGGCGGCGAGCAGTACTTC.

Comments on this clone: Other DNA sequences within the sample encode an identical CDR3. The V and J genes are TRBV18 and TRBJ2-7, with D hard to call. V shed 2 bases and J shed 4 bases, with 6 bases lying between them. Germline assignment: CDR1 KGHSH and CDR2 LQKENI. The CDR3 length is 12 residues. The CDR3 loop reads CASSPTSYEQYF. The CDR3, as DNA: TGTGCCAGCTCACCAACGAGTTACGAGCAGTACTTC.

The chain is built from TRBV5-1 and TRBJ2-3; 7 nucleotides match TRBD2. The CDR3 runs 15 residues. After removal of 1 base from V and 0 bases from J, the junction contained 2 bases not matched to a gene. The germline V gene has CDR1 SGHRS and CDR2 YFSETQ. The CDR3 region has the DNA TGCGCCAGCAGCTTGTTGGGAGGGAGCACAGATACGCAGTATTTT. This encodes CASSLLGGSTDTQYF.

The CDR3 bases are TGTGCCAGCAGCGAACCGGGGGGCGGCGGGCAGTACTTC. Translation: CASSEPGGGGQYF. The gene calls are TRBV7-9 and TRBJ2-7; maybe TRBD2 (7 bases). The length of the CDR3 is 13 residues. CDR1 is SEHNR, CDR2 FQNEAQ, per germline (reference sequence). V was pared by 5 bases and J by 9 bases, with 17 bases between.

V is TRBV3-1 (or the pseudogene TRBV3-2) and J is TRBJ1-2; D call uncertain. Germline lookup yields CDR1 LGHDT and CDR2 YNNKEL (reference sequence). The CDR3 has 14 residues. The ends were cut back, 4 bases at V and 1 base at J, with 10 bases in the middle. This chain's CDR3 is CASSLSTVNYGYTF. In DNA, the CDR3 is TGTGCCAGCAGCCTTTCTACAGTTAACTATGGCTACACCTTC.

The chain links TRBV15 to TRBJ1-3, with TRBD1 as a possible D gene (5 bases). The germline V gene encodes CDR1 LNHNV and CDR2 YYDKDF (reference sequence). V was shortened by 8 bases and J by 0 bases, with 11 bases between the two germline ends. The CDR3 is 14 residues long. As DNA, the CDR3 is TGTGCCACCGAGACAGTGAGCTCTGGAAACACCATATATTTT. Translation: CATETVSSGNTIYF.

The rearrangement joins TRBV12-3 or TRBV12-4 to TRBJ1-2; D gene uncertain. The CDR3 contains 11 residues. V gave up 1 base and J gave up 9 bases, with 6 bases separating them. The CDR3 region is CASSLGARYTF. CDR3 DNA: TGTGCCAGCAGTTTAGGGGCGCGCTACACCTTC.

This clone has just a few counts. The chain couples TRBV2 to TRBJ2-7; D perhaps matches TRBD2 (6 bases). Germline CDR1 reads SNHLY; CDR2 reads FYNNEI. V was shortened by 10 bases and J by 4 bases, with 17 bases between the two germline ends. The CDR3 contains 13 residues. The CDR3, as DNA: TGTGCCACCGGGGGTGGCGGGGCTTACGAGCAGTACTTC. Translation: CATGGGGAYEQYF.

The rearrangement joins TRBV7-8 to TRBJ2-7, with TRBD1 matching 10 bases. After removal of 8 bases from V and 4 bases from J, the junction contained 5 bases not matched to a gene. Germline lookup yields CDR1 SGHVS and CDR2 FQNEAQ. The CDR3 extends over 13 amino acids. CDR3 residues: CASWGQGSYEQYF. For the CDR3, the DNA is TGTGCCAGCTGGGGACAGGGGTCTTACGAGCAGTACTTC.

The chain recombines TRBV19 with TRBJ2-7; maybe TRBD2 (6 bases). The germline V and J ends were trimmed by 6 bases and 1 base, with 10 bases remaining between them. The CDR3 loop spans 13 amino acids. Germline assignment: CDR1 LNHDA and CDR2 SQIVND (reference sequence). The CDR3 sequence is CASSGTFSYEQYF. The CDR3 DNA follows: TGTGCCAGTAGCGGGACTTTTTCCTACGAGCAGTACTTC.

This clone was seen just once. The chain is built from TRBV6-2 or TRBV6-3 and TRBJ1-2; D is unclear. The CDR3 is 11 residues long. Germline V lookup: CDR1 MNHEY, CDR2 SVGEGT. Trimming took off 3 bases at V and 9 bases at J, with 8 bases between the two ends. CDR3 amino acids: CASSYSDRYTF. The CDR3 nucleotides are TGTGCCAGCAGTTATAGCGACCGCTACACCTTC.

The chain employs TRBV5-1 and TRBJ2-7; TRBD1 agrees at 9 bases. CDR1 and CDR2 from the germline V gene are SGHRS and YFSETQ. J was trimmed by 5 bases and V by 4 bases; bases with no gene match: 10. The CDR3 runs to 15 residues. CDR3 DNA sequence: TGCGCCAGCAGCCCCGTAGGGGACAGGGCTAACGAGCAGTACTTC. Its protein product is CASSPVGDRANEQYF.

The genes are TRBV5-1 and TRBJ1-3, with a possible D match to TRBD1 (5 bases). Per germline, CDR1 SGHRS and CDR2 YFSETQ. V gave up 0 bases and J gave up 3 bases, with 7 bases separating them. This CDR3 has 14 residues. The CDR3 DNA reads TGCGCCAGCAGCTTGGCAGGGTATGGAAACACCATATATTTT. The encoded protein is CASSLAGYGNTIYF.

The table lists this clone with a few counts. The genes are TRBV5-6 and TRBJ2-7; D gene uncertain. The CDR3 has 11 residues. V was cut by 0 bases and J by 9 bases, with 7 bases left in between. CDR1 and CDR2 from the germline V gene are SGHDT and YYEEEE. The CDR3, as DNA: TGTGCCAGCAGCTTGGGTCCTCTGCAGTACTTC. This codes for CASSLGPLQYF.

This clone came up a few times. This sequence joins TRBV27 and TRBJ2-7; 10 bases map to TRBD1. V gave up 4 bases and J gave up 3 bases; unmatched junction bases: 6. Germline CDR1 is MNHEY and CDR2 is SMNVEV (reference sequence). The length of the CDR3 is 15 residues. CDR3 DNA sequence: TGTGCCAGCAGTTACGGACAGGGGGTAATCTACGAGCAGTACTTC. Residues: CASSYGQGVIYEQYF.